This record covers a single T cell receptor (beta chain). The method was immunoSEQ multiplex PCR; TCRdb's version includes in-frame clones alone and lacks a portion of them. The sample lists nearly 60,000 clones, under 95% occurring once. The data were taken from a study of T cell changes during pregnancy in multiple sclerosis. The sequencing used CD4+ T cells from peripheral blood mononuclear cells, collected after pregnancy. The sequence was obtained from a female donor in good health, enrolled as a control in a pregnancy study.

Here the CDR3 reads CASSRRQQNEKLFF. For the CDR3, the DNA is TGTGCCAGCAGCAGGCGGCAGCAGAATGAAAAACTGTTTTTT. The genes are TRBV13 and TRBJ1-4, with no clear D. This CDR3 has 14 residues. Per germline, CDR1 PRHDT and CDR2 FYEKMQ (reference sequence). The V end was cut by 5 bases, the J end by 5 bases, with 12 bases between.